This TCR beta chain was recorded in a study of cytomegalovirus exposure and HLA in healthy donors. Study-wide background: Researchers previously reported finding about 110 million unique TCR beta sequences from around 200 million T cells. Study-level results: Other equally common chains were less clonally expanded than HLA-associated TCR beta chains, a later analysis showed. Across all donors, roughly uniform sequencing depth was an assumption of the presence/absence analyses. Cytomegalovirus association was listed for around 180 TCR beta chains.

CDR1 and CDR2 (germline): SEHNR, FQNEAQ (reference sequence). The CDR3 extends over 13 amino acids. V lost 5 bases and J 4 bases, leaving 11 bases between the germline ends. With 60 Vbeta and 13 Jbeta primers, the PCR was carried out. Using immunoSEQ multiplex PCR, the repertoire was profiled, and TCRdb retains in-frame clones only, with some absent. The sample holds approximately 150,000 clones; 75% to 90% are singletons and the top ten take less than 5%. Details on this clone: Its target is unknown.

This sequence joins TRBV7-9 and TRBJ1-1; perhaps TRBD1 as D (6 bases). This clonotype was sampled from a man aged 50 to 59 in good health and CMV-seropositive. The sequenced sample was PBMCs. The CDR3 nucleotides read TGTGCCAGCAGCCTACAGGGATTCACTGAAGCTTTCTTT. This encodes CASSLQGFTEAFF.